This T cell receptor beta chain is from a study of T cell responses to AZD1222 COVID-19 vaccine. Overall study results and limits: Baseline seropositivity occurred in only a handful of AZD1222 recipients. Regions 160-218 and 743-854 held dominance among vaccine-associated CD4 TCRs, which spanned spike.

Libraries were prepared by immunoSEQ multiplex PCR; TCRdb keeps only in-frame clonotypes and omits some of them. The repertoire holds about 130,000 clones, approximately 84% seen once, with approximately 4% in the top ten. Of note for this clone: Its antigen is as yet unknown.

Looked up from germline, CDR1 is MNHEY and CDR2 is SVGAGI. This CDR3 has 13 amino acids. V dropped 6 bases and J dropped 0 bases, with 8 bases sitting between them. This chain connects TRBV6-5 to TRBJ1-1; D gene unclear. This receptor was obtained from an adult in good health. The specimen was peripheral blood, collected on day 0 of AZD1222 vaccination. CDR3 protein: CASSLFLNTEAFF. The CDR3 DNA is TGTGCCAGCAGCCTTTTCCTGAACACTGAAGCTTTCTTT.